The rows below give T cell receptor beta chains drawn from one sample of a study of identical twins. TCRdb used MiXCR to reprocess the 5' RACE reads, holding one entry per CDR3 protein. The sample consists of about 790,000 distinct CDR3 sequences, approximately 18% of them appearing once. These data also formed part of another study, on T cells expressing NK-cell markers.

The sequencing input was PBMCs. All receptors derive from a woman aged 18 to 35 in good health. Both conserved end residues are part of each CDR3. Each record gives: V gene, J gene, clone size, D gene, CDR3 DNA, CDR3 protein. A D gene is named only where the DNA matches it firmly. Rows may omit the clone size; those that give it use once, few, many or a size class.

v_gene: TRBV5-4; j_gene: TRBJ2-5; abundance: once; d_gene: TRBD1; CDR3nt: TGTGCCAGCAGCTCTAGGACAGGGTCGGAGGAGACCCAGTACTTC; CDR3aa: CASSSRTGSEETQYF
v_gene: TRBV20-1; j_gene: TRBJ2-3; abundance: .; d_gene: TRBD2; CDR3nt: TGCAGTGCTCCAACTAGCGGCAACCCAGATACGCAGTATTTT; CDR3aa: CSAPTSGNPDTQYF
v_gene: TRBV29-1; j_gene: TRBJ1-5; abundance: few; d_gene: .; CDR3nt: TGCAGCGCTGCGGGTAGCAATCAGCCCCAGCATTTT; CDR3aa: CSAAGSNQPQHF
v_gene: TRBV15; j_gene: TRBJ1-2; abundance: .; d_gene: .; CDR3nt: TGTGCCACCGAAGGGGGGCTCGGGGATGGCTACACCTTC; CDR3aa: CATEGGLGDGYTF
v_gene: TRBV7-8; j_gene: TRBJ1-3; abundance: .; d_gene: .; CDR3nt: TGTGCCAGCAGCTCCGTTTGGGACGGGCCCACCTACTCTGGAAACACCATATATTTT; CDR3aa: CASSSVWDGPTYSGNTIYF
v_gene: TRBV12-3/TRBV12-4; j_gene: TRBJ1-4; abundance: many; d_gene: TRBD1; CDR3nt: TGTGCCAGCAGTTTCAATACAGGGGGAACTAATGAAAAACTGTTTTTT; CDR3aa: CASSFNTGGTNEKLFF
v_gene: TRBV14; j_gene: TRBJ2-3; abundance: few; d_gene: TRBD2; CDR3nt: TGTGCCAGCAGCCAAGATTGGGCTAGCGGGCCCCAGGTGGATACGCAGTATTTT; CDR3aa: CASSQDWASGPQVDTQYF
v_gene: TRBV27; j_gene: TRBJ2-1; abundance: .; d_gene: .; CDR3nt: TGTGCCAGCAGTATAAGCGGCAATGAGCAGTTCTTC; CDR3aa: CASSISGNEQFF
v_gene: TRBV20-1; j_gene: TRBJ2-1; abundance: .; d_gene: .; CDR3nt: TGCAGTGGGAGGGGGGTTAGCGGCTACAATGAGCAGTTCTTC; CDR3aa: CSGRGVSGYNEQFF
v_gene: TRBV6-5; j_gene: TRBJ2-1; abundance: many; d_gene: .; CDR3nt: TGTGCCAGCAGTTACTCGGTGGCCCCTAGCGAGGGGGATGAGCAGTTCTTC; CDR3aa: CASSYSVAPSEGDEQFF
v_gene: TRBV27; j_gene: TRBJ1-6; abundance: .; d_gene: .; CDR3nt: TGTGCCAGCAGTTTAGGGGGGCCCGGTAATTCACCCCTCCACTTT; CDR3aa: CASSLGGPGNSPLHF
v_gene: TRBV6-6; j_gene: TRBJ2-3; abundance: .; d_gene: .; CDR3nt: TGTGCCAGCAGATCCCGGGGGTCGGATACGCAGTATTTT; CDR3aa: CASRSRGSDTQYF
v_gene: TRBV10-3; j_gene: TRBJ2-3; abundance: .; d_gene: .; CDR3nt: TGTGCCATCAGTGAGTCAGGGCGCGGACGCACAGATACGCAGTATTTT; CDR3aa: CAISESGRGRTDTQYF
v_gene: TRBV5-1; j_gene: TRBJ2-1; abundance: few; d_gene: .; CDR3nt: TGCGCCAGCAGAGTTTACCAGGGCTCCTACAATGAGCAGTTCTTC; CDR3aa: CASRVYQGSYNEQFF
v_gene: TRBV18; j_gene: TRBJ2-3; abundance: few; d_gene: .; CDR3nt: TGTGCCAGCTCACCAGGGCGGGACGAGGATACGCAGTATTTT; CDR3aa: CASSPGRDEDTQYF
v_gene: TRBV12-5; j_gene: TRBJ2-2; abundance: .; d_gene: TRBD1; CDR3nt: TGTGCTAGTGCCCCCTTGACAGGGGCATCCGGGGAGCTGTTTTTT; CDR3aa: CASAPLTGASGELFF
v_gene: TRBV12-3/TRBV12-4; j_gene: TRBJ2-7; abundance: .; d_gene: TRBD2; CDR3nt: TGTGCCAGCAGCCCCCAGGCAGCGGGAGACGTCGAGCAGTACTTC; CDR3aa: CASSPQAAGDVEQYF
v_gene: TRBV7-2; j_gene: TRBJ1-2; abundance: few; d_gene: .; CDR3nt: TGTGCCAGCAGCAGAGACTTTGCTAACTATGGCTACACCTTC; CDR3aa: CASSRDFANYGYTF
v_gene: TRBV5-1; j_gene: TRBJ1-4; abundance: .; d_gene: .; CDR3nt: TGCGCCAGCAGCGACTCCGGGACGAGAAATGAAAAACTGTTTTTT; CDR3aa: CASSDSGTRNEKLFF
v_gene: TRBV29-1; j_gene: TRBJ2-7; abundance: .; d_gene: .; CDR3nt: TGCAGCGTTGTTGTGGACTTTGGGCAGTACTTC; CDR3aa: CSVVVDFGQYF
v_gene: TRBV3-1; j_gene: TRBJ2-3; abundance: few; d_gene: .; CDR3nt: TGTGCCAGCAATTACCGGGACCATAACACAGATACGCAGTATTTT; CDR3aa: CASNYRDHNTDTQYF
v_gene: TRBV20-1; j_gene: TRBJ2-3; abundance: few; d_gene: .; CDR3nt: TGCAGTGCTAGACTATCAGATACGCAGTATTTT; CDR3aa: CSARLSDTQYF
v_gene: TRBV18; j_gene: TRBJ1-1; abundance: many; d_gene: .; CDR3nt: TGCGCCAGCAGCCCAGCCCCAAACACTGAAGCTTTCTTT; CDR3aa: CASSPAPNTEAFF
v_gene: TRBV9; j_gene: TRBJ2-3; abundance: few; d_gene: TRBD2; CDR3nt: TGTGCCAGCAGCGTTGGGACTACTTTAACGGATACGCAGTATTTT; CDR3aa: CASSVGTTLTDTQYF
v_gene: TRBV7-9; j_gene: TRBJ1-1; abundance: .; d_gene: .; CDR3nt: TGTGCCAGCAGCTTCCGGGACCCGGTCCCTGAAGCTTTCTTT; CDR3aa: CASSFRDPVPEAFF
v_gene: TRBV27; j_gene: TRBJ2-1; abundance: few; d_gene: TRBD2; CDR3nt: TGTGCCAGCAGCTCAATTAGCGGGAGTGGTTACAATGAGCAGTTCTTC; CDR3aa: CASSSISGSGYNEQFF
v_gene: TRBV12-3/TRBV12-4; j_gene: TRBJ2-3; abundance: many; d_gene: .; CDR3nt: TGTGCCTCAGGCGCTCGCACAGATACGCAGTATTTT; CDR3aa: CASGARTDTQYF
v_gene: TRBV20-1; j_gene: TRBJ2-7; abundance: .; d_gene: .; CDR3nt: TGCAGTGCTACGCGGGGTGGCGAGGAGCAGTACTTC; CDR3aa: CSATRGGEEQYF
v_gene: TRBV10-3; j_gene: TRBJ2-3; abundance: .; d_gene: .; CDR3nt: TGTGCCATAAGGGGTGGGACGGATACGCAGTATTTT; CDR3aa: CAIRGGTDTQYF
v_gene: TRBV9; j_gene: TRBJ2-1; abundance: few; d_gene: .; CDR3nt: TGTGCCAGCAGCGGTGCCGCCGGGGACTCCCACAATGAGCAGTTCTTC; CDR3aa: CASSGAAGDSHNEQFF
v_gene: TRBV29-1; j_gene: TRBJ2-1; abundance: few; d_gene: .; CDR3nt: TGCAGCGTTAGACCTCTAGGTAGCTCCTACAATGAGCAGTTCTTC; CDR3aa: CSVRPLGSSYNEQFF
v_gene: TRBV5-6; j_gene: TRBJ2-6; abundance: .; d_gene: .; CDR3nt: TGTGCCAGCAATTTTGGGGCGGGGGCCAACGTCCTGACTTTC; CDR3aa: CASNFGAGANVLTF
v_gene: TRBV13; j_gene: TRBJ1-6; abundance: few; d_gene: .; CDR3nt: TGTGCCAGCAGCTTCAATCAGGGTATGAACTCACCCCTCCACTTT; CDR3aa: CASSFNQGMNSPLHF
v_gene: TRBV5-1; j_gene: TRBJ1-1; abundance: .; d_gene: TRBD1; CDR3nt: TGCGCCAGCAGCACGATGACAGGGGGTAGCACTGAAGCTTTCTTT; CDR3aa: CASSTMTGGSTEAFF
v_gene: TRBV12-3/TRBV12-4; j_gene: TRBJ1-5; abundance: .; d_gene: .; CDR3nt: TGTGCCAGCAGTGACAGCAATAGCAATCAGCCCCAGCATTTT; CDR3aa: CASSDSNSNQPQHF
v_gene: TRBV12-3/TRBV12-4; j_gene: TRBJ1-2; abundance: .; d_gene: .; CDR3nt: TGTGCCAGCCGTTTGGACGCAGCCCCTGGCTACACCTTC; CDR3aa: CASRLDAAPGYTF
v_gene: TRBV4-3; j_gene: TRBJ2-1; abundance: many; d_gene: .; CDR3nt: TGCGCCAGCAGCCAAGAGACCCCCGGATATGAGCAGTTCTTC; CDR3aa: CASSQETPGYEQFF
v_gene: TRBV6-6; j_gene: TRBJ1-2; abundance: few; d_gene: TRBD1; CDR3nt: TGTGGTACGACAGGGGGCGGTGGCTACACCTTC; CDR3aa: CGTTGGGGYTF
v_gene: TRBV29-1; j_gene: TRBJ2-7; abundance: .; d_gene: TRBD2; CDR3nt: TGCAGCGCCGCGACTAGCTTGGGATACGAGCAGTACTTC; CDR3aa: CSAATSLGYEQYF
v_gene: TRBV18; j_gene: TRBJ2-5; abundance: few; d_gene: .; CDR3nt: TGTGCCAGCTCACCAGGCTCATCGGAGACCCAGTACTTC; CDR3aa: CASSPGSSETQYF
v_gene: TRBV10-3; j_gene: TRBJ2-1; abundance: .; d_gene: TRBD2; CDR3nt: TGTGCCATCAGTGACGGGACTAGCGGCCTCTTC; CDR3aa: CAISDGTSGLF
v_gene: TRBV5-6; j_gene: TRBJ2-2; abundance: few; d_gene: .; CDR3nt: TGTGCCAGCGTCCACATTGGCACCGGGGAGCTGTTTTTT; CDR3aa: CASVHIGTGELFF
v_gene: TRBV7-9; j_gene: TRBJ2-5; abundance: .; d_gene: TRBD2; CDR3nt: TGTGCCAGCAGCTTAATAGGGGAGGGAGAGACCCAGTACTTC; CDR3aa: CASSLIGEGETQYF
v_gene: TRBV12-3/TRBV12-4; j_gene: TRBJ2-4; abundance: few; d_gene: .; CDR3nt: TGTGCCAGCAGTTTAGCCCGAGCCAAAAACATTCAGTACTTC; CDR3aa: CASSLARAKNIQYF
v_gene: TRBV11-2; j_gene: TRBJ2-5; abundance: medium-sized; d_gene: .; CDR3nt: TGTGCCAGCAGCCGAACTAAAGAGACCCAGTACTTC; CDR3aa: CASSRTKETQYF
v_gene: TRBV13; j_gene: TRBJ2-1; abundance: .; d_gene: TRBD1; CDR3nt: TGTGCCAGCAGCCCGGGGACAGGGCTTTCGTACAATGAGCAGTTCTTC; CDR3aa: CASSPGTGLSYNEQFF
v_gene: TRBV2; j_gene: TRBJ2-1; abundance: .; d_gene: TRBD1; CDR3nt: TGTGCCAGCCGGGGACAGGGAAGGGGTAATGAGCAGTTCTTC; CDR3aa: CASRGQGRGNEQFF